Following are 14 T cell receptor beta chains from one sample sequenced in a study of cytomegalovirus exposure and HLA in healthy donors. Both 60 Vbeta primers and 13 Jbeta primers went into the PCR. Measured with immunoSEQ multiplex PCR; TCRdb has only the in-frame clones, and not every one. This sample contains about 200,000 clones. The specimen was PBMCs. These receptors all come from a man aged 30-40 years in good health and CMV-seronegative.

The chain carries TRBV13 and TRBJ1-6; 7 bases are a match to TRBD1. Germline V gene lookup returns CDR1 PRHDT and CDR2 FYEKMQ (reference sequence). The trim removed 1 base at V and 9 bases at J, leaving 6 bases unmatched. The CDR3 is made up of 15 amino acids. The CDR3 bases are TGTGCCAGCAGCTTAGAAGGGGGCCGGAGTTCACCCCTCCACTTT. Translated, it gives CASSLEGGRSSPLHF.

The chain uses TRBV18 and TRBJ1-1; D call uncertain. CDR1 is KGHSH, CDR2 LQKENI, per germline. This CDR3 is 15 amino acids long. V dropped 6 bases and J dropped 2 bases, with 16 bases sitting between them. Here the CDR3 DNA reads TGTGCCAGCTCGATACGCGGGCGGGGAAACACTGAAGCTTTCTTT. Translated, it gives CASSIRGRGNTEAFF. Combining the CDR3 with reference TRBV18 and TRBJ1-1 gives the whole variable domain NAGVMQNPRHLVRRRGQEARLRCSPMKGHSHVYWYRQLPEEGLKFMVYLQKENIIDESGMPKERFSAEFPKEGPSILRIQQVVRGDSAAYFCASSIRGRGNTEAFFGQGTRLTVV.

V gene TRBV11-3 combines with J gene TRBJ1-6; D gene uncertain. The CDR3 extends over 12 amino acids. Trimming shortened V by 5 bases and J by 8 bases, and 7 bases separated the two germline ends. The germline V gene has CDR1 SGHNT and CDR2 YENEEA. CDR3: CASSMTDSPLHF. As DNA, the CDR3 is TGTGCCAGCAGCATGACTGATTCACCCCTCCACTTT.

The chain employs TRBV19 and TRBJ1-4, with unresolved D. Looked up from germline, CDR1 is LNHDA and CDR2 is SQIVND (reference sequence). CDR3 length: 11 residues. V was cut by 5 bases and J by 5 bases, with 3 bases left in between. CDR3 loop: CASSLNEKLFF. The CDR3 DNA reads as TGTGCCAGTAGTTTAAATGAAAAACTGTTTTTT.

The chain employs TRBV27 and TRBJ2-1; a weak D match, TRBD2 (6 bases). This CDR3 contains 15 residues. Trimming shortened V by 3 bases and J by 5 bases, and 14 bases separated the two germline ends. Germline-derived CDR1 and CDR2 are MNHEY and SMNVEV (reference sequence). CDR3 sequence reads: CASSFSGLGHNEQFF. In DNA form, the CDR3 reads TGTGCCAGCAGTTTTTCGGGACTGGGACACAATGAGCAGTTCTTC.

The V call is TRBV5-1, the J call TRBJ1-3; tentatively, D is TRBD1 (5 bases). The CDR3 spans 15 residues. Trimming shortened V by 0 bases and J by 5 bases, and 12 bases separated the two germline ends. The germline gives CDR1 SGHRS, CDR2 YFSETQ. This CDR3 is CASSLDGGSRNTIYF. DNA of the CDR3: TGCGCCAGCAGCTTGGATGGGGGGAGCCGAAACACCATATATTTT.

The chain couples TRBV28 to TRBJ2-7; maybe TRBD2 (5 bases). V was trimmed by 1 base and J by 4 bases, leaving 14 bases between them. The CDR3 covers 15 residues. Germline lookup yields CDR1 MDHEN and CDR2 SYDVKM. CDR3 DNA sequence: TGTGCCAGCAGTTTATCTTCTAGCTTCAAATACGAGCAGTACTTC. It is translated as CASSLSSSFKYEQYF.

The chain is built from TRBV10-3 and TRBJ1-5; D is uncertain. The CDR3 has 14 residues. Germline V gene lookup returns CDR1 ENHRY and CDR2 SYGVKD. Deletions cut 11 bases from V and 0 bases from J, with 14 bases between. In nucleotides, the CDR3 is TGTGCCTCGACCGGGGAGGTTAGCAATCAGCCCCAGCATTTT. Translating it yields CASTGEVSNQPQHF.

The rearrangement joins TRBV29-1 to TRBJ1-2, with D possibly being TRBD1 (5 bases). V was trimmed by 3 bases and J by 7 bases, leaving 9 bases between them. The CDR3 is made up of 11 amino acids. The germline gives CDR1 SQVTM, CDR2 ANQGSEA. The CDR3 region has the DNA TGCAGCGTTGACAGGGCTGGTGGCTACACCTTC. Protein: CSVDRAGGYTF.

This sequence joins TRBV5-1 and TRBJ1-2; no clear D. V lost 0 bases, J lost 1 base, and 7 bases lay in between. The CDR3 covers 14 residues. Germline V CDR1 and CDR2: SGHRS, YFSETQ. CDR3 coding DNA: TGCGCCAGCAGCTTGGACGGTAATAACTATGGCTACACCTTC. As protein: CASSLDGNNYGYTF.

The J gene is TRBJ2-7, the V gene TRBV4-1; 9 nucleotides line up with TRBD1. The V gene end was trimmed by 0 bases and the J gene end by 1 base; junction bases not matched to a gene: 4. The CDR3 is 16 amino acids. Germline V gene data show CDR1 as MGHRA and CDR2 as YSYEKL. In DNA form, the CDR3 reads TGCGCCAGCAGCCAAGAAGCACAGGGGGCATCCTACGAGCAGTACTTC. Encoded protein: CASSQEAQGASYEQYF.

The V call is TRBV30, the J call TRBJ2-1; 8 bases are shared with TRBD2. Germline CDR1 and CDR2: GTSNPN and SVGIG (reference sequence). V shed 5 bases and J 4 bases; nucleotides not matched to a gene: 10. This CDR3 spans 15 amino acids. CDR3 in amino acids: CAWGHSGGSYNEQFF. DNA of the CDR3: TGTGCCTGGGGTCACAGCGGGGGATCATACAATGAGCAGTTCTTC.

The J gene is TRBJ2-2, the V gene TRBV28, with D tentatively TRBD2 (5 bases). CDR3 size: 11 residues. Germline CDR1 is MDHEN and CDR2 is SYDVKM. V lost 6 bases and J lost 9, with 8 bases in between. CDR3 in amino acids: CASRDLRELFF. CDR3 nucleotides: TGTGCCAGCAGGGACTTGCGGGAGCTGTTTTTT.

The chain combines TRBV28 with TRBJ1-1; D is uncertain. The CDR3 extends over 11 amino acids. V lost 5 bases and J 5 bases, leaving 6 bases between the germline ends. Per germline, CDR1 MDHEN and CDR2 SYDVKM. The CDR3 bases are TGTGCCAGCAGTCGACTGACTGAAGCTTTCTTT. Translation gives CASSRLTEAFF.